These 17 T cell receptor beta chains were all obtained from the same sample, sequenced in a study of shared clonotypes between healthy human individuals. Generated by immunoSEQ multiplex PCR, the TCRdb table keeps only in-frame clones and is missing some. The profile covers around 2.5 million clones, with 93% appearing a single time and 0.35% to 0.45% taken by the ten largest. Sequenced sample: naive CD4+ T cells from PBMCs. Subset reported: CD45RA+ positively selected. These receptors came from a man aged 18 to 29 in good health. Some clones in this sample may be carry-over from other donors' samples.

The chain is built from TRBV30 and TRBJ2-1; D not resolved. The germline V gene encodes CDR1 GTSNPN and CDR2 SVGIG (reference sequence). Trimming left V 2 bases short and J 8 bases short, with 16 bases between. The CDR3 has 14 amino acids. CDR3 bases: TGTGCCTGGAGTCCTATACCAATACGCTATGAGCAGTTCTTC. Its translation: CAWSPIPIRYEQFF. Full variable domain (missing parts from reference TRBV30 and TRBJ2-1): SQTIHQWPATLVQPVGSPLSLECTVEGTSNPNLYWYRQAAGRGLQLLFYSVGIGQISSEVPQNLSASRPQDRQFILSSKKLLLSDSGFYLCAWSPIPIRYEQFFGPGTRLTVL.

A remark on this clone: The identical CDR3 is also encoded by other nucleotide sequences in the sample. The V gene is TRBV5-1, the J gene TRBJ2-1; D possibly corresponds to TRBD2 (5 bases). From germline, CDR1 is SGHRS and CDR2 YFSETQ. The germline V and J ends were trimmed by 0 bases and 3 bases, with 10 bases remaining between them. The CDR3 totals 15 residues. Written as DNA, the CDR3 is TGCGCCAGCAGCTTGGTGGCGAGCGGCTACAATGAGCAGTTCTTC. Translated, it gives CASSLVASGYNEQFF. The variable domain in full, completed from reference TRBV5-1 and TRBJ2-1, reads KAGVTQTPRYLIKTRGQQVTLSCSPISGHRSVSWYQQTPGQGLQFLFEYFSETQRNKGNFPGRFSGRQFSNSRSEMNVSTLELGDSALYLCASSLVASGYNEQFFGPGTRLTVL.

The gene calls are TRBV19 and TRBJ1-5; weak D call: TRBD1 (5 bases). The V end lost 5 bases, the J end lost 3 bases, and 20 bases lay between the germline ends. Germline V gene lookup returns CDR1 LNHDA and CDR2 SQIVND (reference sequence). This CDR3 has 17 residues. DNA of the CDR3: TGTGCCAGTAGTCCAGGACCGGGGAAAGGGGACAATCAGCCCCAGCATTTT. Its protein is CASSPGPGKGDNQPQHF.

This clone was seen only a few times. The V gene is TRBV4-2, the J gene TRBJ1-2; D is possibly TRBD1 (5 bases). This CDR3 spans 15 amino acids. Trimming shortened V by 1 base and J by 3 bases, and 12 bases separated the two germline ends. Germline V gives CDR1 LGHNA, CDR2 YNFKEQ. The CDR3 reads CASSQVWIQDYGYTF. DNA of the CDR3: TGTGCCAGCAGCCAAGTTTGGATACAGGACTATGGCTACACCTTC.

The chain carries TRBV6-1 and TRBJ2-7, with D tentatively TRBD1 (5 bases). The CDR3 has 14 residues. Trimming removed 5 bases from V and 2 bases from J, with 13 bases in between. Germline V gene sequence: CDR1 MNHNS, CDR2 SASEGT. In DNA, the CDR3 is TGTGCCAGCAGTCCAGCAGGGCGCACCTACGAGCAGTACTTC. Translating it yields CASSPAGRTYEQYF.

The CDR3 here is CASSSQGPSYGYTF. The DNA for the CDR3 is TGTGCCAGCAGCTCACAAGGACCTTCCTATGGCTACACCTTC. The V gene is TRBV5-4, the J gene TRBJ1-2, with D unclear. The V and J ends lost 3 bases and 4 bases respectively, with 13 bases between them. Germline CDR1 reads SGHNT; CDR2 reads YYREEE (reference sequence). This CDR3 is 14 amino acids long.

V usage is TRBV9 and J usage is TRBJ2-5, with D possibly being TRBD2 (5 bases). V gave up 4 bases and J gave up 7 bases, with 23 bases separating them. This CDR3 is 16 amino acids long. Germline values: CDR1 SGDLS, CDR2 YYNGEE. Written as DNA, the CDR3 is TGTGCCAGCAGCTCCCCCGGGAATCAGCGGACGCGGACCCAGTACTTC. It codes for CASSSPGNQRTRTQYF. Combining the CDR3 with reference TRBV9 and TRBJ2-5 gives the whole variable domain DSGVTQTPKHLITATGQRVTLRCSPRSGDLSVYWYQQSLDQGLQFLIQYYNGEERAKGNILERFSAQQFPDLHSELNLSSLELGDSALYFCASSSPGNQRTRTQYFGPGTRLLVL.

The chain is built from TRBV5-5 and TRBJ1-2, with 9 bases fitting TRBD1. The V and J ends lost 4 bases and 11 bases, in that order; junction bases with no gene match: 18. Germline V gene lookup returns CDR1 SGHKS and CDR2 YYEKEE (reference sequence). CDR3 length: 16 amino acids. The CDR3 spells CASSLLGFRQGVVYTF. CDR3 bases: TGTGCCAGCAGCCTGCTGGGGTTCAGACAGGGGGTGGTGTACACCTTC.

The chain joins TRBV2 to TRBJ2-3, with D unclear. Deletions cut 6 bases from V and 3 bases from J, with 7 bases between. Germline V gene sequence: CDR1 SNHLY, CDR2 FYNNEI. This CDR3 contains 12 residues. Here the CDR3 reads CASRVLTDTQYF. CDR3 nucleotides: TGTGCCAGCAGGGTACTTACAGATACGCAGTATTTT.

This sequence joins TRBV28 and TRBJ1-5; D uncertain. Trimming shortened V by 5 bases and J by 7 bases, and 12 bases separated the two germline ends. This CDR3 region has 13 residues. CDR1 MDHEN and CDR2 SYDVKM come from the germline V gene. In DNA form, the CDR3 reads TGTGCCAGCAGTATAACGCTTCTCCAGCCCCAGCATTTT. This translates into CASSITLLQPQHF.

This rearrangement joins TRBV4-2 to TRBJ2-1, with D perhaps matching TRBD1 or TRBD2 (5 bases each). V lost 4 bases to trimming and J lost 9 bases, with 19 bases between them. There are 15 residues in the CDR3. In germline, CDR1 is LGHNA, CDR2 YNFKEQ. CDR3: CASSRPAATGGEQFF. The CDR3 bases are TGTGCCAGCAGCCGGCCGGCGGCAACTGGGGGTGAGCAGTTCTTC.

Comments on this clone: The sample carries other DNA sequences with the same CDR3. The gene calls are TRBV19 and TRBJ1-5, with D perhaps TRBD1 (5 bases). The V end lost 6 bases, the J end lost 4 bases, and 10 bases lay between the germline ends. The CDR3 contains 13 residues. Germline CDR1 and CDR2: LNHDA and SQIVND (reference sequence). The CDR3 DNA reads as TGTGCCAGTAGCCCAGGGTTTAATCAGCCCCAGCATTTT. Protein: CASSPGFNQPQHF.

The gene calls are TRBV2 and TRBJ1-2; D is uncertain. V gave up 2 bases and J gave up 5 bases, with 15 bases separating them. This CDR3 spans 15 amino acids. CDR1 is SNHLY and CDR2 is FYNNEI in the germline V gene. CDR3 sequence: CASSEQSISLYGYTF. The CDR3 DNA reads TGTGCCAGCAGTGAACAATCAATAAGCCTATATGGCTACACCTTC.

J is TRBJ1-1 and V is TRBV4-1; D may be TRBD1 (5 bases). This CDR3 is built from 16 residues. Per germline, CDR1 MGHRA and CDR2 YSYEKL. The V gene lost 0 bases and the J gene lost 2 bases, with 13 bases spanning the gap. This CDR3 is CASSQDRTWVNTEAFF. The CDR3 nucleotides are TGCGCCAGCAGCCAAGACCGGACATGGGTTAACACTGAAGCTTTCTTT.

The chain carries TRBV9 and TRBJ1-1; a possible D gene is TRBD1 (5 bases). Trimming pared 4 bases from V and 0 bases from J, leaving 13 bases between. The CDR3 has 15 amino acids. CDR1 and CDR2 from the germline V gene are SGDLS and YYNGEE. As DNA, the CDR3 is TGTGCCAGCAGCCCGACTGGGGGGATGAACACTGAAGCTTTCTTT. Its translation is CASSPTGGMNTEAFF.

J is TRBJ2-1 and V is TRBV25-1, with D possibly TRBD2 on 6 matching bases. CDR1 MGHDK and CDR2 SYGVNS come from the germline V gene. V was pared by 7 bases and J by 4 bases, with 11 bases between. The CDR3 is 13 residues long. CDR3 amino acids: CASTASAYNEQFF. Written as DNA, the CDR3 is TGTGCCAGCACTGCTAGCGCGTACAATGAGCAGTTCTTC.

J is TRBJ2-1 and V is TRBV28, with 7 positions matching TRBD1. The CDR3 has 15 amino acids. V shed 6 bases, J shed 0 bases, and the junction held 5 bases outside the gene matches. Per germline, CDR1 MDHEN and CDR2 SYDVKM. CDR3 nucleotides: TGTGCCAGCAGGGAACAGGGGAGCTCCTACAATGAGCAGTTCTTC. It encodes CASREQGSSYNEQFF. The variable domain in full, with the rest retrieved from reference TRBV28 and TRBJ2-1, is DVKVTQSSRYLVKRTGEKVFLECVQDMDHENMFWYRQDPGLGLRLIYFSYDVKMKEKGDIPEGYSVSREKKERFSLILESASTNQTSMYLCASREQGSSYNEQFFGPGTRLTVL.